The clone carrying this T cell receptor (beta chain) was observed a few times. Its antigen remains unknown. One end of the junction varies from germline; a read error may be responsible. From germline, CDR1 is SGHTA and CDR2 FQGNSA. The CDR3 has 14 amino acids. Unique molecular identifiers (one per individual cDNA molecule) were attached. TCRdb processed the 5' RACE reads anew with MiXCR; each CDR3 protein has one entry. The sample shows more than 60,000 distinct CDR3 sequences, about 13% of them seen only once. This record belongs to a study of early T cells in non-severe SARS-CoV-2 infection. Study-wide background: Alpha and beta chains were unpaired, from unsorted whole-blood bulk RNA. Findings and caveats of the study: CD4 and private specificities were missed by VDJdb matching, which favored anti-spike CD8 responses.

The sample taken for sequencing was whole blood. This TCR was recovered from an adult who was a healthcare worker with PCR-confirmed SARS-CoV-2 infection or an uninfected control (not recorded which). The chain links TRBV7-2 to TRBJ1-1; D might be TRBD1 (5 bases). CDR3 sequence: CASSSFSWGTEVFF. As DNA, the CDR3 is TGTGCCAGCAGCTCCTTTTCCTGGGGCACTGAAGTTTTCTTT.